This T cell receptor (beta chain) originates from a study of T cells after somatic rescue of genetic block. The CDR3 has 16 amino acids. Trimming took 3 bases from V and 1 from J, leaving 12 bases between them. Germline CDR1 and CDR2: LNHDA and SQIVND (reference sequence). This clone was found once. The assay was immunoSEQ multiplex PCR, and TCRdb's table has in-frame clones only and misses some. This table holds around 100,000 clones, 90% to 95% found once. The sequencing input was peripheral blood mononuclear cells (PBMCs). The origin of this receptor is a woman under 30. The chain has TRBV19 and TRBJ2-2; D remains unclear. The CDR3 spells CASSMGPRMNTGELFF. CDR3 nucleotide sequence: TGTGCCAGTAGTATGGGCCCCAGGATGAACACCGGGGAGCTGTTTTTT.